Listed below are T cell receptor beta chains from one sample, sequenced in a study of blood T cell repertoires in COVID-19. Produced via immunoSEQ multiplex PCR; TCRdb's table is partial and in-frame only. In the table there are 200,000 to 250,000 clones, just under 85% of which are singletons. Sample: peripheral blood. The receptors derive from a man aged 50-59 years with acute or convalescent COVID-19. Both conserved end residues are part of each CDR3. Each record gives: V gene, J gene, clone size, D gene, CDR3 DNA, CDR3 protein. The D gene is left open where the match is weak. Rows give clone size only sometimes, using once, few, many, or a class for an expanded clone.

v_call: TRBV3-1/TRBV3-2; j_call: TRBJ1-2; clone_size: NA; d_call: NA; cdr3_nt: TGTGCCAGCAGCCCCGCCGGGGTCGGCTACACCTTC; cdr3_aa: CASSPAGVGYTF
v_call: TRBV5-4; j_call: TRBJ2-1; clone_size: few; d_call: TRBD1; cdr3_nt: TGTGCCAGCAGCTTGGCAGGGGGCGAATTGAATGAGCAGTTCTTC; cdr3_aa: CASSLAGGELNEQFF
v_call: TRBV9; j_call: TRBJ2-7; clone_size: NA; d_call: NA; cdr3_nt: TGTGCCAGCAGCGTAGGACCGACTAAGGGTGAGCAGTACTTC; cdr3_aa: CASSVGPTKGEQYF
v_call: TRBV6-5; j_call: TRBJ2-7; clone_size: once; d_call: TRBD2; cdr3_nt: TGTGCCACCGAAGGGGGCGGGAGGGGATACGAGCAGTACTTC; cdr3_aa: CATEGGGRGYEQYF
v_call: TRBV10-3; j_call: TRBJ2-7; clone_size: NA; d_call: TRBD1; cdr3_nt: TGTGCCATTTCGACCGCGGACAGGGGGGGCTACGAGCAGTACTTC; cdr3_aa: CAISTADRGGYEQYF
v_call: TRBV21-1; j_call: TRBJ1-1; clone_size: NA; d_call: NA; cdr3_nt: TGTGCCAGCAGCAAGGGACAGGGGGCGAACACTGAAGCTTTCTTT; cdr3_aa: CASSKGQGANTEAFF
v_call: TRBV19; j_call: TRBJ2-7; clone_size: NA; d_call: TRBD2; cdr3_nt: TGTGCCCGGCCCCCTAGCGGGATCTCCTACGAGCAGTACTTC; cdr3_aa: CARPPSGISYEQYF
v_call: TRBV14; j_call: TRBJ1-5; clone_size: NA; d_call: NA; cdr3_nt: TGTGCCAGCAGCCAATTGGGGGCCGGTCAGCCCCAGCATTTT; cdr3_aa: CASSQLGAGQPQHF
v_call: TRBV5-4; j_call: TRBJ2-1; clone_size: NA; d_call: TRBD1; cdr3_nt: TGTGCCAGCAGCTTCAGGGTGGGAGGTGCGACAGGGGATGAGCAGTTCTTC; cdr3_aa: CASSFRVGGATGDEQFF
v_call: TRBV6-5; j_call: TRBJ1-2; clone_size: NA; d_call: NA; cdr3_nt: TGTGCCAGCAGCCGGGGAGAGAACTATGGCTACACCTTC; cdr3_aa: CASSRGENYGYTF
v_call: TRBV28; j_call: TRBJ1-2; clone_size: NA; d_call: TRBD1; cdr3_nt: TGTGCCAGCAGCCTCTTAGACAGGGTGGGTTATGGCTACACCTTC; cdr3_aa: CASSLLDRVGYGYTF
v_call: TRBV4-1; j_call: TRBJ1-1; clone_size: once; d_call: NA; cdr3_nt: TGCGCCAGCAGCCAAGATCGGGGGAACACTGAAGCTTTCTTT; cdr3_aa: CASSQDRGNTEAFF
v_call: TRBV19; j_call: TRBJ2-1; clone_size: NA; d_call: TRBD2; cdr3_nt: TGTGCCAGTAGTATGAGTGCGGGAGGGCTATATGAGCAGTTCTTC; cdr3_aa: CASSMSAGGLYEQFF
v_call: TRBV18; j_call: TRBJ2-7; clone_size: NA; d_call: TRBD1; cdr3_nt: TGTGCCAGCTCAACCGGGACAGGACCCTACGAGCAGTACTTC; cdr3_aa: CASSTGTGPYEQYF
v_call: TRBV28; j_call: TRBJ2-5; clone_size: NA; d_call: NA; cdr3_nt: TGTGCCAGCAGTTTACCGGCCGCGGGGCTGTACCAAGAGACCCAGTACTTC; cdr3_aa: CASSLPAAGLYQETQYF
v_call: TRBV5-6; j_call: TRBJ1-2; clone_size: NA; d_call: NA; cdr3_nt: TGTGCCAGCAGCCGAATGGGGTCGGGGGAAAACTATGGCTACACCTTC; cdr3_aa: CASSRMGSGENYGYTF
v_call: TRBV5-6; j_call: TRBJ1-1; clone_size: NA; d_call: TRBD1; cdr3_nt: TGTGCCAGCAGCTTGATTCGGACAGGCCCCAACACTGAAGCTTTCTTT; cdr3_aa: CASSLIRTGPNTEAFF
v_call: TRBV4-1; j_call: TRBJ2-7; clone_size: NA; d_call: TRBD2; cdr3_nt: TGCGCCAGCAGCCAAGATCCCGGGGGGTCCTTCTCGCAGTACTTC; cdr3_aa: CASSQDPGGSFSQYF
v_call: TRBV2; j_call: TRBJ2-7; clone_size: NA; d_call: NA; cdr3_nt: TGTGCCAGCAGTGAACAGTGGTACGAGCAGTACTTC; cdr3_aa: CASSEQWYEQYF
v_call: TRBV7-9; j_call: TRBJ2-7; clone_size: NA; d_call: TRBD2; cdr3_nt: TGTGCCAGCAGCGTCAGCGGGAGGTTGAGGAACGAGCAGTACTTC; cdr3_aa: CASSVSGRLRNEQYF
v_call: TRBV28; j_call: TRBJ2-4; clone_size: few; d_call: TRBD2; cdr3_nt: TGTGCCAGCAGTGAGGGCGGGAGTGGCAAAAACATTCAGTACTTC; cdr3_aa: CASSEGGSGKNIQYF
v_call: TRBV2; j_call: TRBJ2-7; clone_size: NA; d_call: TRBD2; cdr3_nt: TGTGCCAGCAGTGAGGGACTATCTTTCTACGAGCAGTACTTC; cdr3_aa: CASSEGLSFYEQYF
v_call: TRBV9; j_call: TRBJ1-6; clone_size: NA; d_call: NA; cdr3_nt: TGTGCCAGCAGCGCGAGGGAGGGAGTAAGCTCCTATAATTCACCCCTCCACTTT; cdr3_aa: CASSAREGVSSYNSPLHF
v_call: TRBV28; j_call: TRBJ2-6; clone_size: NA; d_call: NA; cdr3_nt: TGTGCCACCACCGGAGCTGGGGCCAACGTCCTGACTTTC; cdr3_aa: CATTGAGANVLTF
v_call: TRBV12-5; j_call: TRBJ2-7; clone_size: NA; d_call: NA; cdr3_nt: TGTGCTAGTGGTTTGTCTCTAACTCCCTACGAGCAGTACTTC; cdr3_aa: CASGLSLTPYEQYF
v_call: TRBV6-1; j_call: TRBJ2-1; clone_size: NA; d_call: TRBD1; cdr3_nt: TGTGCCAGCAGTGAACATGGGACAGGGGTCTACAATGAGCAGTTCTTC; cdr3_aa: CASSEHGTGVYNEQFF
v_call: TRBV19; j_call: TRBJ1-5; clone_size: NA; d_call: TRBD1; cdr3_nt: TGTGCCAGTAGTGACAGGGGGGGATGGAGCAATCAGCCCCAGCATTTT; cdr3_aa: CASSDRGGWSNQPQHF
v_call: TRBV19; j_call: TRBJ2-7; clone_size: NA; d_call: TRBD1; cdr3_nt: TGTGCCAGTAGCCGACAACCCCGAGGGGGCCCCAACGAGCAGTACTTC; cdr3_aa: CASSRQPRGGPNEQYF
v_call: TRBV29-1; j_call: TRBJ2-7; clone_size: NA; d_call: TRBD1; cdr3_nt: TGCAGCGTGGACAGGGGGCTCGACGAGCAGTACTTC; cdr3_aa: CSVDRGLDEQYF
v_call: TRBV9; j_call: TRBJ1-5; clone_size: NA; d_call: NA; cdr3_nt: TGTGCCAGCAGTTCCGGGAACAACAATCAGCCCCAGCATTTT; cdr3_aa: CASSSGNNNQPQHF
v_call: TRBV5-4; j_call: TRBJ2-2; clone_size: NA; d_call: NA; cdr3_nt: TGTGCCAGCAGCCTCGACGGCAAGGGGACCGGGGAGCTGTTTTTT; cdr3_aa: CASSLDGKGTGELFF
v_call: TRBV5-1; j_call: TRBJ2-7; clone_size: NA; d_call: NA; cdr3_nt: TGCGCCAGCAGCTTGGTAGGGGTTCGGGGGAGCTCCTACGAGCAGTACTTC; cdr3_aa: CASSLVGVRGSSYEQYF
v_call: TRBV12-3/TRBV12-4; j_call: TRBJ2-7; clone_size: NA; d_call: NA; cdr3_nt: TGTGCCAGCAGCCTGCGGTATCACGAGCAGTACTTC; cdr3_aa: CASSLRYHEQYF
v_call: TRBV6-5; j_call: TRBJ1-5; clone_size: NA; d_call: TRBD1; cdr3_nt: TGTGCCAGCAGAGCCGGGACAGGGGCTAATCAGCCCCAGCATTTT; cdr3_aa: CASRAGTGANQPQHF
v_call: TRBV5-5; j_call: TRBJ1-1; clone_size: NA; d_call: TRBD1; cdr3_nt: TGTGCCAGCAAACCCCCAGGGGGCGGAGGTCTAAGGTACGGGAACACTGAAGCTTTCTTT; cdr3_aa: CASKPPGGGGLRYGNTEAFF
v_call: TRBV11-2; j_call: TRBJ2-1; clone_size: NA; d_call: NA; cdr3_nt: TGTGCCAGCAGCTCGGGGGGCAGCTCCTACAATGAGCAGTTCTTC; cdr3_aa: CASSSGGSSYNEQFF
v_call: TRBV4-1; j_call: TRBJ2-1; clone_size: NA; d_call: NA; cdr3_nt: TGCGCCAGCAGCCAAGCGACAAGCTCCTACAATGAGCAGTTCTTC; cdr3_aa: CASSQATSSYNEQFF
v_call: TRBV5-4; j_call: TRBJ2-1; clone_size: NA; d_call: NA; cdr3_nt: TGTGCCAGCAGCTTGGTGGCCTCCAATGAGCAGTTCTTC; cdr3_aa: CASSLVASNEQFF
v_call: TRBV28; j_call: TRBJ2-1; clone_size: NA; d_call: TRBD2; cdr3_nt: TGTGCCAGCAGTCCCGAGGGCTGGTACGGGACTACGCCCCAGTTCTTC; cdr3_aa: CASSPEGWYGTTPQFF
v_call: TRBV30; j_call: TRBJ2-2; clone_size: NA; d_call: NA; cdr3_nt: TGTGCCTGGAGGTACAGGGCGACCGGGGAGCTGTTTTTT; cdr3_aa: CAWRYRATGELFF